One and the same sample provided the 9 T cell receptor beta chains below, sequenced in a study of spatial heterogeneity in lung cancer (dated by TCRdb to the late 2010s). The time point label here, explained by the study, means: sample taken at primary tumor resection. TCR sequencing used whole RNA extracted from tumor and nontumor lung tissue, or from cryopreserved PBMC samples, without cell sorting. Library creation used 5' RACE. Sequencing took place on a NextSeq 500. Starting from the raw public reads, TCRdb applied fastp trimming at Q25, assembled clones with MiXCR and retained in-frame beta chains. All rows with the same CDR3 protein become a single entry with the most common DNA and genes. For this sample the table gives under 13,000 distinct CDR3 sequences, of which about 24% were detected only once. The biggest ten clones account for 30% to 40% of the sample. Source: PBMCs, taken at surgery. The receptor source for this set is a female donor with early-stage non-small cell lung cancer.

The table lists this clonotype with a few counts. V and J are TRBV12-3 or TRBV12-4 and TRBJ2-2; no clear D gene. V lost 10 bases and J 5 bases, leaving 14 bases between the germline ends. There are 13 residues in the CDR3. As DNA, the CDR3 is TGTGCCACTCAGAAGAGAGAAACCGGGGAGCTGTTTTTT. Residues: CATQKRETGELFF.

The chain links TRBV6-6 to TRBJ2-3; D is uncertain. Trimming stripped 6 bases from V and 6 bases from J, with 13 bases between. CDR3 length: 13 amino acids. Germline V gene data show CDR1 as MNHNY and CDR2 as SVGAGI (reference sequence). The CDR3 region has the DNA TGTGCCAGCAGCGCCCCCCCCGGGGATACGCAGTATTTT. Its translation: CASSAPPGDTQYF.

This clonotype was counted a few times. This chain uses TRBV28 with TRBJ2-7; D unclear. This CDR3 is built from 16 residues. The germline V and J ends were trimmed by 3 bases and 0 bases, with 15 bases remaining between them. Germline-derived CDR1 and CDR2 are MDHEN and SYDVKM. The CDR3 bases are TGTGCCAGCAGTTTCGATTTTAACTCCAGCTCCTACGAGCAGTACTTC. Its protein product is CASSFDFNSSSYEQYF.

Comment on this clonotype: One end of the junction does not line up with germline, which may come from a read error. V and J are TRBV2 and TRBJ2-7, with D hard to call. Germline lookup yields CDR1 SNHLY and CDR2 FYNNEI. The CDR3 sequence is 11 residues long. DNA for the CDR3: TGTGCCAGCAGTCAAGCCTACGAGCAGTACTTC. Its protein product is CASSQAYEQYF.

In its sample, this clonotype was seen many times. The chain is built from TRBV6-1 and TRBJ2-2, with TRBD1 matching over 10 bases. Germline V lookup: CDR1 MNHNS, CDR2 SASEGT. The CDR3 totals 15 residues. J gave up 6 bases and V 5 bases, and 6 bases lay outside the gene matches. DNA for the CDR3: TGTGCCAGCAGTTCCGGGACAGGGGACCCCGGGGAGCTGTTTTTT. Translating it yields CASSSGTGDPGELFF.

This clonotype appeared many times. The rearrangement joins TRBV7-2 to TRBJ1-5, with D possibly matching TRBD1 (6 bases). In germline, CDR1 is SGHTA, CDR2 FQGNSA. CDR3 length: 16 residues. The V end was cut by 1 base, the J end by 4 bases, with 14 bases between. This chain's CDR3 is CASSLVSGGGNQPQHF. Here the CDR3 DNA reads TGTGCCAGCAGCTTAGTTTCGGGAGGGGGTAATCAGCCCCAGCATTTT.

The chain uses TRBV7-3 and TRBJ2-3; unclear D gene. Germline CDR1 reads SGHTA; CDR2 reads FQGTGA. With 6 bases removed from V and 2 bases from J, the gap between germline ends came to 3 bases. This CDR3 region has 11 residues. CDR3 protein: CASSLTDTQYF. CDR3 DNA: TGTGCCAGCAGTCTCACAGATACGCAGTATTTT.

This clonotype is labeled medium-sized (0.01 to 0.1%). The CDR3 loop is CATSESTSDEQFF. The CDR3, as DNA: TGTGCCACCAGTGAGTCAACTAGCGATGAGCAGTTCTTC. The gene calls are TRBV24-1 and TRBJ2-1; TRBD2 agrees at 7 bases. V shed 4 bases, J shed 8 bases, and the junction held 4 bases outside the gene matches. The CDR3 runs to 13 residues. Germline V gene data show CDR1 as KGHDR and CDR2 as SFDVKD.

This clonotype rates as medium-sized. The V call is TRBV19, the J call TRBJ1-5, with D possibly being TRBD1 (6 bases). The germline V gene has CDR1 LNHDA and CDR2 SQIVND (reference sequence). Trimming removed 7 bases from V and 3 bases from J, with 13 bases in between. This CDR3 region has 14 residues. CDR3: CASISTGYNQPQHF. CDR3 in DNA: TGTGCCAGTATCTCGACAGGCTACAATCAGCCCCAGCATTTT.